This T cell receptor (beta chain) appears in the sequencing data of a study of beta chain features in type 1 diabetes (dated by TCRdb to the late 2010s). At the level of the whole study: Mean age, gender distribution, total cell number and subset yield did not differ between patients and healthy donors. Across all samples, about 110 million sorted cells were examined, and cell number per subset correlated strongly with RNA yield. The study compared TCRB repertoires of sorted circulating CD4+ T cell subsets between recently diagnosed type 1 diabetes patients and matched healthy donors. Regulatory and stem cell-like memory subsets were isolated from only 8 patients and 8 healthy donors, whereas naive and central memory subsets came from all 30 or so donors.

The High Capacity cDNA Reverse Transcription Kit was used to reverse transcribe all of the isolated RNA, meaning that expressed TCRB transcripts were what got sequenced. Naive, central memory and regulatory T cell samples underwent deep immunoSEQ sequencing, averaging roughly 3.5 million total reads per sample. Sorted cells were lysed in RLT buffer and RNA was extracted with DNase-treated RNeasy Micro or Mini kits, depending on cell number. To prevent cross-contamination, every cell subset was processed on its own, while patient and healthy donor samples were processed together. TCRB sequences were amplified from cDNA with the immunoSEQ multiplex PCR, producing 87-bp fragments spanning the CDR3 region. Sequencing of the amplicons was performed on the Illumina HiSeq platform. Per the source publication's procedure: PCR bias was corrected computationally using synthetic template baselines, and reads within Hamming distance 2 were collapsed, with unmergeable singletons discarded. Reads were aligned against IMGT to assign V, D and J genes, CDR3 length and insertions or deletions at six rearrangement sites. Within each subset, clonotype counts were normalized to sorted cell number, and only after that were true diversity and Gini coefficients computed with the tcR R package. The overlap coefficient, calculated on TCRB nucleotide sequences, was used to quantify repertoire sharing. Out-of-frame TCRB sequences from naive cells were analyzed as a proxy for the pre-selection repertoire. As stored in TCRdb, this immuneACCESS dataset retains in-frame rearrangements with V and J assigned. A fraction of the clones does not appear; measured against another copy, unresolved V genes explain less than half of the discrepancy, and the remainder lacks a known reason. V and J calls and clone size are given by that table; D and trimming were obtained from the DNA. The sample yields 970,000 or so clones; around a sixth were counted once. The ten largest make up 0.023% of the sample.

The CDR3 runs 15 amino acids, cysteine and phenylalanine included. The only DNA kept is the CDR3, 45 bases in frame from the first base. V lost 2 bases and J lost 9 bases, and the count of bases not matched to a germline gene is 4. CDR1 is given as SGHTA and CDR2 as FQGNSA, both from the germline V gene. A single peripheral blood draw of roughly 0.11 L on average was collected from each donor into heparinised tubes. A BD FACSAria II was used to sort naive, central memory, regulatory and stem cell-like memory CD4+ T cells with a panel that included CD45RO, CCR7, CD25, CD127, CD95 and CD27. A purity above 98% was achieved for all sorted populations. PBMCs were isolated right away by Lymphoprep density gradient centrifugation and were stained directly, without culture. Samples were stained and sorted in pairs, with one healthy donor and one patient per experiment, so that batch effects were minimized.

As for this clone: The antigen it recognizes is unknown. No base-level quality is on record; no much larger clone is a single base apart.

What the authors observed across the whole study: Because the HLA sub-analyses included only small numbers of individuals, any influence of HLA type on TCRB rearrangement was left unresolved. Because cDNA was sequenced instead of genomic DNA, activated cells with high expression could be over-represented, although the groups did not differ in activation or CD3 levels. Type 1 diabetes patients showed a moderate but significant shortening of TCRB CDR3 length in all four CD4+ subsets. Naive, central memory and regulatory TCRB repertoires appeared more similar among patients than among healthy donors. At VDJ recombination sites, patients with type 1 diabetes made fewer insertions and deleted more nucleotides, a pattern implying thymic rearrangement abnormalities. Shorter templates might have been favored by PCR, but patient and control samples were amplified and corrected together, so both groups would have been affected equally by any skew.

The sequenced material came from naive CD4+ T cells from blood. The meaning of the sample's cell subset or site label: true naive CD4+ T cells. This clonotype was obtained from a woman aged 18-35 years in good health. The sequence joins TRBV7-2 to TRBJ2-1, with TRBD2 matching 13 junction bases. The CDR3 region has the sequence CASSLKGLAGFEQFF. The sequenced DNA: TGTGCCAGCAGCTTAAAGGGACTAGCGGGATTTGAGCAGTTCTTC.